Shown below are 28 T cell receptor beta chains from a single sample sequenced in a study of blood T cells in healthy people across ages. Then a second PCR, running about 6 to 12 cycles, was carried out with a sample-barcoded 5' primer and a J-beta primer mix. TCRdb called the 5' RACE reads again in MiXCR, with one record for every CDR3 protein. The sample consists of hundreds of thousands of distinct CDR3 sequences, roughly 56% of them appearing once. The material sequenced was blood. The receptors originated from a man aged 35-49 years in good health.

In its sample, this clonotype was seen once. The chain uses TRBV6-4 and TRBJ1-6; a possible D gene is TRBD1 (5 bases). V was pared by 5 bases and J by 9 bases, with 17 bases between. The CDR3 has 15 amino acids. The germline gives CDR1 MRHNA, CDR2 SNTAGT. The DNA for the CDR3 is TGTGCCAGCAGTTCCGGGGGGGGATCCAGTTCACCCCTCCACTTT. As protein: CASSSGGGSSSPLHF.

A few counts support this clonotype. This rearrangement joins TRBV7-2 to TRBJ2-7, with 14 bases matching TRBD2. The CDR3 is made up of 17 amino acids. The ends lost 0 bases at V and 1 base at J; junction bases unmatched: 2. Germline V gene sequence: CDR1 SGHTA, CDR2 FQGNSA. DNA for the CDR3: TGTGCCAGCAGCTTAGCGGGGACTAGCGGGAGTTCCTACGAGCAGTACTTC. This gives the protein CASSLAGTSGSSYEQYF.

This clonotype was observed a handful of times. The chain recombines TRBV9 with TRBJ2-5, with TRBD2 matching 7 bases. The V gene's germline CDR1 is SGDLS and CDR2 YYNGEE. The CDR3 totals 16 residues. J gave up 5 bases and V 3 bases, and 13 bases lay outside the gene matches. CDR3 in DNA: TGTGCCAGCAGCGCCGCCAGTGGCGGGGGATATGAGACCCAGTACTTC. It codes for CASSAASGGGYETQYF.

The V call is TRBV5-6, the J call TRBJ2-5, with 7 bases that match TRBD2. Looked up from germline, CDR1 is SGHDT and CDR2 is YYEEEE. This CDR3 comprises 15 residues. Losses at the gene ends were 2 bases for V and 11 bases for J; bases not matched to a gene: 15. The CDR3 DNA reads as TGTGCCAGCAGCTTCCCGGGAGGTTCCGGCAATGAGCAGTACTTC. It codes for CASSFPGGSGNEQYF.

This clonotype was observed a handful of times. The chain couples TRBV20-1 to TRBJ2-7; 8 nucleotides align to TRBD2. The V gene's germline CDR1 is DFQATT and CDR2 SNEGSKA (reference sequence). The CDR3 loop spans 14 amino acids. CDR3 DNA sequence: TGCAGCGCGCCGCGGGGGGCCAGCTCCTACGAGCAGTACTTC. Protein sequence: CSAPRGASSYEQYF.

In its sample, this clonotype was seen once. The CDR3 does not close with the conserved phenylalanine or tryptophan, likely indicating a read error. The DNA is left out, because the CDR3 cannot be placed on it with certainty; the CDR3 is given as TCRdb lists it. The J gene is TRBJ2-6, the V gene TRBV5-1. Germline CDR1 and CDR2: SGHRS and YFSETQ. The CDR3 comprises 15 residues, both ends counted. CDR3 amino acids: CASSLGSSGANVLPY.

The V call is TRBV7-9, the J call TRBJ2-1; 12 bases agree with TRBD2. Germline V gives CDR1 SEHNR, CDR2 FQNEAQ (reference sequence). CDR3 length: 15 residues. After removal of 4 bases from V and 5 bases from J, the junction contained 3 bases not matched to a gene. The CDR3 loop reads CASSSSGRANNEQFF. CDR3 in DNA: TGTGCCAGCAGCTCTAGCGGGAGGGCCAACAATGAGCAGTTCTTC. The variable domain in full, with the rest retrieved from reference TRBV7-9 and TRBJ2-1, is DTGVSQNPRHKITKRGQNVTFRCDPISEHNRLYWYRQTLGQGPEFLTYFQNEAQLEKSRLLSDRFSAERPKGSFSTLEIQRTEQGDSAMYLCASSSSGRANNEQFFGPGTRLTVL.

The chain is built from TRBV9 and TRBJ2-1; 7 bases agree with TRBD2. V was pared by 1 base and J by 6 bases, with 10 bases of the junction left unmatched. Germline V gene lookup returns CDR1 SGDLS and CDR2 YYNGEE. The length of the CDR3 is 16 residues. In DNA form, the CDR3 reads TGTGCCAGCAGCGTACTACTAGCGCCAAATTTCAATGAGCAGTTCTTC. Its translation: CASSVLLAPNFNEQFF. Full variable domain (missing parts from reference TRBV9 and TRBJ2-1): DSGVTQTPKHLITATGQRVTLRCSPRSGDLSVYWYQQSLDQGLQFLIQYYNGEERAKGNILERFSAQQFPDLHSELNLSSLELGDSALYFCASSVLLAPNFNEQFFGPGTRLTVL.

The genes are TRBV7-4 and TRBJ2-7; 7 bases agree with TRBD1. There are 15 residues in the CDR3. From germline, CDR1 is SGHVT and CDR2 SQSDAQ. Trimming at V came to 1 base and at J to 4 bases, leaving 7 bases not matched to a gene. CDR3 DNA sequence: TGTGCCAGCAGCTTAGGACCGGGACAGAGATACGAGCAGTACTTC. Protein product: CASSLGPGQRYEQYF.

The sample holds a few counts of this clonotype. The chain employs TRBV20-1 and TRBJ2-6; 8 bases agree with TRBD1. V gave up 3 bases and J gave up 2 bases; unmatched junction bases: 15. Germline V lookup: CDR1 DFQATT, CDR2 SNEGSKA (reference sequence). The CDR3 is 19 amino acids. The CDR3, as DNA: TGCAGTGCTAGCCTCGTAGGACAGGGACTCTACACTGGGGCCAACGTCCTGACTTTC. Amino acid sequence: CSASLVGQGLYTGANVLTF.

This clonotype was seen repeatedly, ten times or more. This CDR3 reads CSAIRDSRVYEQYF. CDR3 sequence (DNA): TGCAGTGCCATCCGGGACAGTCGTGTGTACGAGCAGTACTTC. The rearrangement joins TRBV20-1 to TRBJ2-7; 7 nucleotides line up with TRBD1. The CDR3 spans 14 residues. Unmatched junction bases numbered 12, after V lost 6 bases and J lost 4 bases. CDR1 is DFQATT, CDR2 SNEGSKA, per germline (reference sequence).

In this sample, this clonotype turned up a few times. The chain couples TRBV20-1 to TRBJ1-1, with 7 positions matching TRBD1. Germline lookup yields CDR1 DFQATT and CDR2 SNEGSKA (reference sequence). Trimming removed 5 bases from V and 6 bases from J; junction bases left unmatched: 9. This CDR3 has 13 residues. The CDR3 protein is CSAVQGGRAEAFF. DNA for the CDR3: TGCAGTGCTGTCCAGGGGGGACGCGCTGAAGCTTTCTTT.

Only a few counts were recorded for this clonotype. J is TRBJ1-2 and V is TRBV7-2; no reliable D call. Germline V CDR1 and CDR2: SGHTA, FQGNSA. The CDR3 totals 14 residues. Trimming took off 5 bases at V and 0 bases at J, with 10 bases between the two ends. The CDR3 here is CASSPESSNYGYTF. DNA for the CDR3: TGTGCCAGCAGCCCAGAATCGTCTAACTATGGCTACACCTTC.

The chain carries TRBV6-1 and TRBJ1-2; D gene ambiguous. V was shortened by 7 bases and J by 1 base, with 13 bases between the two germline ends. CDR3 length equals 14 residues. Per germline, CDR1 MNHNS and CDR2 SASEGT. CDR3 coding DNA: TGTGCCAGCACTCCCTCCGGAAGTAACTATGGCTACACCTTC. Protein sequence: CASTPSGSNYGYTF.

The chain links TRBV3-1 to TRBJ2-6; D is perhaps TRBD1 (5 bases). This CDR3 has 16 residues. The germline V gene encodes CDR1 LGHDT and CDR2 YNNKEL (reference sequence). Trimming shortened V by 5 bases and J by 0 bases, and 11 bases separated the two germline ends. The CDR3 DNA reads as TGTGCCAGCAGCATTCACAGGAACTCTGGGGCCAACGTCCTGACTTTC. It codes for CASSIHRNSGANVLTF.

This clonotype was detected a few times. The chain is built from TRBV4-2 and TRBJ1-2; D is ambiguous. V dropped 4 bases and J dropped 4 bases, with 16 bases sitting between them. This CDR3 has 15 amino acids. Germline CDR1 reads LGHNA; CDR2 reads YNFKEQ. For the CDR3, the DNA is TGTGCCAGCAGCCTATTACAATCCCCCAGCTATGGCTACACCTTC. It translates to CASSLLQSPSYGYTF.

The chain employs TRBV28 and TRBJ2-7; D possibly matches TRBD1 or TRBD2 (5 bases each). This CDR3 comprises 14 residues. V lost 6 bases and J 0 bases, leaving 12 bases between the germline ends. Germline V CDR1 and CDR2: MDHEN, SYDVKM. The CDR3: CASRGPESSYEQYF. The CDR3 DNA reads as TGTGCCAGCAGGGGACCAGAGAGCTCCTACGAGCAGTACTTC.

The chain has TRBV7-3 and TRBJ2-1, with 7 nucleotides matching TRBD2. Trimming took 1 base from V and 7 from J; bases not matched to a gene: 7. CDR1 is SGHTA and CDR2 is FQGTGA in the germline V gene. CDR3 length equals 15 residues. The CDR3 coding sequence is TGTGCCAGCAGCTTAAAGCTGGGGAGGGGTAATGAGCAGTTCTTC. Encoded protein: CASSLKLGRGNEQFF.

The V and J genes are TRBV5-1 and TRBJ2-5; perhaps TRBD1 as D (6 bases). Trimming removed 9 bases at V and 5 bases at J, with 20 bases between. From germline, CDR1 is SGHRS and CDR2 YFSETQ. The CDR3 contains 14 residues. CDR3 protein: CATSFGGASETQYF. In DNA form, the CDR3 reads TGCGCCACCTCGTTTGGGGGCGCGTCGGAGACCCAGTACTTC.

J is TRBJ2-3 and V is TRBV20-1; TRBD2 aligns across 12 bases. Germline V lookup: CDR1 DFQATT, CDR2 SNEGSKA (reference sequence). CDR3 length: 15 residues. The CDR3 DNA is TGCAGCGGGACAGGACTAGCGGGACGCACAGATACGCAGTATTTT. This sequence encodes CSGTGLAGRTDTQYF.

This clonotype was counted a few times. The chain recombines TRBV29-1 with TRBJ2-2; 8 bases are shared with TRBD2. Germline V lookup: CDR1 SQVTM, CDR2 ANQGSEA. Germline trimming cut 0 bases from V and 3 bases from J; bases unmatched to any gene: 6. This CDR3 is 16 amino acids long. CDR3 DNA sequence: TGCAGCGTTGAAGATCCCGGGAGGGGTCACACCGGGGAGCTGTTTTTT. Amino acids: CSVEDPGRGHTGELFF.

To note about this clonotype: Since a much larger clone is just one base distant, this may be a read error. The gene calls are TRBV7-9 and TRBJ1-2; D may be TRBD1 (6 bases). This CDR3 is built from 14 residues. From germline, CDR1 is SEHNR and CDR2 FQNEAQ (reference sequence). Trimming shortened V by 1 base and J by 2 bases, and 8 bases separated the two germline ends. In DNA form, the CDR3 reads TGTGCCAGCAGCTTAGGGGACATCAACTATGGCTACACCTTC. It encodes CASSLGDINYGYTF.

The rearrangement joins TRBV7-9 to TRBJ1-5; possibly TRBD1 for D (5 bases). This CDR3 comprises 17 residues. With 0 bases removed from V and 3 bases from J, the gap between germline ends came to 15 bases. Germline CDR1 SEHNR, CDR2 FQNEAQ (reference sequence). The CDR3 is CASSLAQLMGPNQPQHF. DNA for the CDR3: TGTGCCAGCAGCTTAGCGCAGCTGATGGGACCCAATCAGCCCCAGCATTTT.

The chain carries TRBV7-2 and TRBJ2-5, with 7 bases lining up with TRBD2. J was trimmed by 4 bases and V by 5 bases; bases with no gene match: 7. Germline V CDR1 and CDR2: SGHTA, FQGNSA. The CDR3 runs 14 residues. As DNA, the CDR3 is TGTGCCAGCAGCCGCGGACTAGTCATAGAGACCCAGTACTTC. Amino acids: CASSRGLVIETQYF.

This clonotype has more than one count but fewer than ten. CDR3 sequence reads: CASSPGNTDTQYF. The CDR3 DNA is TGTGCCAGCAGCCCCGGAAACACAGATACGCAGTATTTT. The gene calls are TRBV7-2 and TRBJ2-3; D not resolved. Germline V gives CDR1 SGHTA, CDR2 FQGNSA. V was trimmed by 5 bases and J by 2 bases, leaving 8 bases between them. The CDR3 consists of 13 residues.

About this clonotype itself: One junction end does not reproduce the germline sequence, and a read error may be involved. This chain connects TRBV7-2 to TRBJ2-4; D call uncertain. The CDR3 is 16 residues long. Per germline, CDR1 SGHTA and CDR2 FQGNSA. The CDR3 loop is CASSQSTSVAKNSQYF. The CDR3 DNA reads as TGTGCCAGCAGCCAATCAACCTCAGTGGCCAAAAACAGTCAGTACTTC.

V and J are TRBV5-1 and TRBJ2-4; D is perhaps TRBD2 (6 bases). Germline CDR1 and CDR2: SGHRS and YFSETQ. CDR3 length equals 16 residues. Trimming pared 4 bases from V and 8 bases from J, leaving 22 bases between. The CDR3 DNA sequence: TGCGCCAGCAGCGAACACTACAGGACCGGAGGGGACATTCAGTACTTC. As protein: CASSEHYRTGGDIQYF.

V is TRBV2 and J is TRBJ2-3; 8 positions agree with TRBD2. The CDR3 extends over 14 amino acids. Unmatched junction bases numbered 7, after V lost 6 bases and J lost 5 bases. Germline CDR1 and CDR2: SNHLY and FYNNEI. The CDR3 DNA reads TGTGCCAGCAGCGAGGCGAGCGGGAGAGATACGCAGTATTTT. As protein: CASSEASGRDTQYF.